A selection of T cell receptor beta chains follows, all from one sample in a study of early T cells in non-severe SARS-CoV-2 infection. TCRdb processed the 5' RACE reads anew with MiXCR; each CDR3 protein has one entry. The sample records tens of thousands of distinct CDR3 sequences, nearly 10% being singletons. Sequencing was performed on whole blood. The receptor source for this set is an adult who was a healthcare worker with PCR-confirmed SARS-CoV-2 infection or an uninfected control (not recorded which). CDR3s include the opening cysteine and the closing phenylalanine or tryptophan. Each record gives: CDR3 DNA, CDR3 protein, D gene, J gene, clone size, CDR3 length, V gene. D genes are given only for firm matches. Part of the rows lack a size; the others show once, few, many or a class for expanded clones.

TGTGCCAGCAGCTTCGGGCAGATGAACACTGAAGCTTTCTTT CASSFGQMNTEAFF - TRBJ1-1 many 14 TRBV5-4
TGCAGTGCCGAAACTCGTGGAACAGGGAACTACAATGAGCAGTTCTTC CSAETRGTGNYNEQFF - TRBJ2-1 many 16 TRBV20-1
TGTGCCAGCAGCTCTCCGGACAGGGCAGGGGAGACCCAGTACTTC CASSSPDRAGETQYF TRBD1 TRBJ2-5 - 15 TRBV6-6
TGCGCCAGCAGCTTGGTTGCGGGGGCGGTCATTGATACGCAGTATTTT CASSLVAGAVIDTQYF - TRBJ2-3 medium-sized 16 TRBV5-1
TGTGCCAGCAGCTTATTATCGGGGGATTCACCCCTCCACTTT CASSLLSGDSPLHF - TRBJ1-6 many 14 TRBV7-6
TGTGCCAGCAGCGTCACAGGGGGATCGGACGAGCAGTACTTC CASSVTGGSDEQYF TRBD1 TRBJ2-7 - 14 TRBV5-4
TGCAGTGCGGGACAGGGGGCAACTGAAGCTTTCTTT CSAGQGATEAFF TRBD1 TRBJ1-1 many 12 TRBV20-1
TGTGCCAGCAGTGAGGCGGGGACCAGGGAAGCTTTCTTT CASSEAGTREAFF - TRBJ1-1 few 13 TRBV2
TGTGCCAGCACCCCCCAATCTAGCACAGATACGCAGTATTTT CASTPQSSTDTQYF - TRBJ2-3 - 14 TRBV2
TGTGCCAGCAGCCTCGGAGAATGCACTGGGGCCAACGTCCTGACTTTC CASSLGECTGANVLTF - TRBJ2-6 few 16 TRBV21-1
TGTGCCAGCAGTCTACGACCCTCCGTGTACAGGGGACAGGGTGGGGTTCGATCACCCCTCCACTTT CASSLRPSVYRGQGGVRSPLHF TRBD1 TRBJ1-6 many 22 TRBV6-6
TGTGCCAGCAGCTTCTCCGGGGGCCGTTATAATTCACCCCTCCACTTT CASSFSGGRYNSPLHF - TRBJ1-6 few 16 TRBV7-9
TGCAGCGCGACTCCCCCACCTTACAATGAGCAGTTCTTC CSATPPPYNEQFF - TRBJ2-1 many 13 TRBV29-1
TGTGCCAGCAGCTTACTAGCGGGGGGGCCTACGCAGTATTTT CASSLLAGGPTQYF TRBD2 TRBJ2-3 few 14 TRBV13
TGTGCCAGCAACCAGGGAATTTGGGGAAACACCATATATTTT CASNQGIWGNTIYF - TRBJ1-3 few 14 TRBV9
TGTGCCAGCTCACTTCCGATCCTCAGGGTCTCTAGCACAGATACGCAGTATTTT CASSLPILRVSSTDTQYF - TRBJ2-3 many 18 TRBV18
TGTGCCAGCAGCTTATTTGGCGGCCGGACGAACACCGGGGAGCTGTTTTTT CASSLFGGRTNTGELFF - TRBJ2-2 - 17 TRBV7-3
TGTGCCACCACCCCGAGGGTCCCAGATAGGAGGAACTATGGCTACACCTTC CATTPRVPDRRNYGYTF - TRBJ1-2 few 17 TRBV15
TGCAGTGCTTTTAGCGGGGGGGCCAATGAGCAGTTCTTC CSAFSGGANEQFF TRBD2 TRBJ2-1 few 13 TRBV20-1
TGTGCCAGCAGCTTCGGCAGTTCTGGGGATAATTCACCCCTCCACTTT CASSFGSSGDNSPLHF - TRBJ1-6 many 16 TRBV11-1
TGCAGCGTTGTAACGAGCGGGGGCCAAGAGACCCAGTACTTC CSVVTSGGQETQYF TRBD2 TRBJ2-5 once 14 TRBV29-1
TGTGCCATCAGTGAGATGAGGGAAATGGCCAATGAGCAGTTCTTC CAISEMREMANEQFF - TRBJ2-1 many 15 TRBV10-3
TGCGCCAGCAGCCAGGAAAGACCCTCCGGCGAGCAGTACTTC CASSQERPSGEQYF - TRBJ2-7 - 14 TRBV4-1
TGTGCTAGTGCCTTGGGCGACTATGGCTACACCTTC CASALGDYGYTF - TRBJ1-2 many 12 TRBV12-5
TGTGCCAGCAGCATCGGGACTAGCAGGACCGGGGAGCTGTTTTTT CASSIGTSRTGELFF TRBD2 TRBJ2-2 many 15 TRBV7-9
TGTGCCAGCAGTCGTGGGACTAGCGGGTACAATGAGCAGTTCTTC CASSRGTSGYNEQFF TRBD2 TRBJ2-1 many 15 TRBV12-3/TRBV12-4
TGCGCCAGCAGCATGGCGGGGGGCGGTACGCAGTATTTT CASSMAGGGTQYF TRBD2 TRBJ2-3 - 13 TRBV5-1
TGTGCCAGCAGTGACCAGAGTAATAGCAATCAGCCCCAGCATTTT CASSDQSNSNQPQHF - TRBJ1-5 - 15 TRBV6-5
TGCAGCGTTGAGTGCGAGGGTCCCACCATATATTTT CSVECEGPTIYF - TRBJ1-3 few 12 TRBV29-1
TGTGCCAGCAGCCAAGTGCATAGTTCTGAAGCTTTCTTT CASSQVHSSEAFF - TRBJ1-1 - 13 TRBV14
TGTGCCAGCAGCGTAGACCAACAGGGGATTTTCGATGAGCAGTTCTTC CASSVDQQGIFDEQFF TRBD1 TRBJ2-1 - 16 TRBV9
TGTGCCAGCAGTCGGAACCGGGACATGGGCTACGAGCAGTACTTC CASSRNRDMGYEQYF - TRBJ2-7 many 15 TRBV5-4
TGTGCCAGCAGTTTATGGACTAGCGGGGCGACAGGGACCCAGTACTTC CASSLWTSGATGTQYF TRBD2 TRBJ2-5 many 16 TRBV28
TGTGCCAGCAGCCCCCAGGGGGCGACCACCCTCCACTTT CASSPQGATTLHF TRBD1 TRBJ1-6 many 13 TRBV11-1
TGTGCCAGCACCAAGACAGGGGCCGTCACTGAAGCTTTCTTT CASTKTGAVTEAFF TRBD1 TRBJ1-1 many 14 TRBV6-5
TGTGCCAGCATTAGGGACGGGAACACTGAAGCTTTCTTT CASIRDGNTEAFF - TRBJ1-1 many 13 TRBV2
TGTGCCAGTCGGAGGCAGGGGGACAATCAGCCCCAGCATTTT CASRRQGDNQPQHF TRBD1 TRBJ1-5 - 14 TRBV19
TGTGCCAGTATCCCGGACAGGCCACCGAGGGGGCTGTTTTTT CASIPDRPPRGLFF TRBD1 TRBJ2-2 - 14 TRBV19
TGTGCCAGCAGTTTGGGACAGGGAGGAGGGCAGCCCCAGCATTTT CASSLGQGGGQPQHF TRBD1 TRBJ1-5 few 15 TRBV12-3/TRBV12-4
TGCAGTGCTACCCCGGGGCCCAGGGGATACGAGCAGTACTTC CSATPGPRGYEQYF - TRBJ2-7 few 14 TRBV20-1
TGCGCCAGCAGCCAAGAGCCCTTACAGGGGCGCGAGACCCAGTACTTC CASSQEPLQGRETQYF TRBD1 TRBJ2-5 many 16 TRBV4-1
TGTGCCAGCGGGGGGTCAGGGGATACGCAGTATTTT CASGGSGDTQYF - TRBJ2-3 - 12 TRBV7-2
TGTGCCAGCAGCTCCGGGACAGGGCCGACAGTGCAGTACTTC CASSSGTGPTVQYF TRBD1 TRBJ2-7 many 14 TRBV7-6
TGCAGTGCTAATTTCAGGGGGAATAAGGGGGAGCTGTTTTTT CSANFRGNKGELFF TRBD1 TRBJ2-2 many 14 TRBV20-1
TGTGCCAGCAGTGTTGCGGGGGGCGGTGATACGCAGTATTTT CASSVAGGGDTQYF TRBD2 TRBJ2-3 many 14 TRBV6-4
TGTGCCAGCAGTTTGGTGGGGGGCGACACCGGGGAGCTGTTTTTT CASSLVGGDTGELFF - TRBJ2-2 - 15 TRBV28
TGTGCCAGCGGGGGGGCGGAGACCCAGTACTTC CASGGAETQYF - TRBJ2-5 few 11 TRBV7-2
TGTGCCAGCAGCTCCCGGTACCAAGAGACCCAGTACTTC CASSSRYQETQYF - TRBJ2-5 - 13 TRBV5-6